The 11 T cell receptor beta chains in this list originate from one sample, sequenced in a study of tumor-infiltrating lymphocytes in primary liver carcinoma. Blood RNA came from unsorted whole blood; germline DNA was also extracted. The investigators made TCR beta cDNA from approximately 500 ng total RNA, using a constant-region primer. The TCR beta library was amplified through three nested multiplex PCR rounds in a modified ARM-PCR procedure. TRBV1-TRBV30 forward and Cbeta reverse primers drove the first two roughly 11-cycle rounds. TCRdb re-derived calls from the multiplex PCR reads in MiXCR, one entry per CDR3 protein. The profile shows about 350,000 distinct CDR3 sequences, about 65% of them singletons. The sample taken for sequencing was peripheral blood. The receptor source for this set is a middle-aged man with primary liver carcinoma and hepatitis B virus infection.

The sample holds one count of this clonotype. One end of the junction does not line up with germline, which may come from a read error. V and J are TRBV6-2 or TRBV6-3 and TRBJ2-1; 8 nucleotides agree with TRBD2. This CDR3 is built from 15 residues. Germline CDR1 is MNHEY and CDR2 is SVGEGT. CDR3 nucleotide sequence: TGTGCCAGCAGTCGACGACTACTAGCGGCCAATGGGCAGTTCTTC. It specifies CASSRRLLAANGQFF.

The J gene is TRBJ2-1, the V gene TRBV7-8; the D gene is possibly TRBD2 (6 bases). The germline V gene has CDR1 SGHVS and CDR2 FQNEAQ. This CDR3 spans 13 amino acids. This CDR3 reads CESSFTGSNEQFF. The CDR3 DNA reads TGTGAAAGCAGCTTCACCGGGAGCAATGAGCAGTTCTTC. The variable domain in full, with the rest retrieved from reference TRBV7-8 and TRBJ2-1, is GAGVSQSPRYKVAKRGQDVALRCDPISGHVSLFWYQQALGQGPEFLTYFQNEAQLDKSGLPSDRFFAERPEGSVSTLKIQRTQQEDSAVYLCESSFTGSNEQFFGPGTRLTVL.

This clonotype was recorded many times. V usage is TRBV6-5 and J usage is TRBJ2-3; tentatively, D is TRBD1 or TRBD2 (8 bases each). Trimming cost V 8 bases and J 2 bases, with 23 bases left between them. Germline values: CDR1 MNHEY, CDR2 SVGAGI. The CDR3 consists of 17 residues. CDR3 DNA sequence: TGTGCCAGCTATCATACAGGGGGGCGGGGGGCCACAGATACGCAGTATTTT. Protein: CASYHTGGRGATDTQYF.

This clonotype was counted only a few times. V gene TRBV6-5 combines with J gene TRBJ1-5, with D maybe TRBD1 (5 bases). In germline, CDR1 is MNHEY, CDR2 SVGAGI. Trimming took off 5 bases at V and 4 bases at J, with 12 bases between the two ends. This CDR3 contains 14 residues. In nucleotides, the CDR3 is TGTGCCAGCAGTAGGGCTGACAGTAATCAGCCCCAGCATTTT. Encoded protein: CASSRADSNQPQHF.

V usage is TRBV2 and J usage is TRBJ2-7; TRBD1 matches 8 bases. Germline V gene data show CDR1 as SNHLY and CDR2 as FYNNEI. CDR3 length equals 14 residues. The J segment lost 4 bases and the V segment lost 6 bases, leaving 8 bases of the junction unmatched. CDR3 sequence (DNA): TGTGCCAGCAGGACCTGGACAGGGTTGTACGAGCAGTACTTC. Protein sequence: CASRTWTGLYEQYF.

J is TRBJ1-6 and V is TRBV11-2, with TRBD1 as a possible D gene (6 bases). V lost 3 bases and J 7 bases, leaving 22 bases between the germline ends. CDR1 and CDR2 (germline): SGHAT, FQNNGV. The CDR3 length is 18 residues. The CDR3 here is CASSLGAGGGGTNSPLHF. The CDR3 nucleotides read TGTGCCAGCAGCTTGGGGGCGGGAGGGGGGGGAACCAATTCACCCCTCCACTTT.

This clonotype was seen ten or more times. The chain recombines TRBV10-2 with TRBJ2-5; maybe TRBD1 (6 bases). The germline V and J ends were trimmed by 0 bases and 5 bases, with 13 bases remaining between them. Germline CDR1 and CDR2: WSHSY and SAAADI. The CDR3 runs to 15 residues. CDR3 in amino acids: CASSESGAWGETQYF. The DNA for the CDR3 is TGCGCCAGCAGTGAGTCGGGGGCTTGGGGGGAGACCCAGTACTTC.

This clonotype was recorded many times. The chain's CDR3 is CASGAGNEKLFF. The CDR3 region has the DNA TGTGCCAGCGGGGCTGGGAATGAAAAACTGTTTTTT. This chain joins TRBV11-2 and TRBJ1-4, with D possibly matching TRBD1 (5 bases). Trimming removed 8 bases at V and 5 bases at J, with 9 bases between. This CDR3 has 12 amino acids. CDR1 SGHAT and CDR2 FQNNGV come from the germline V gene. Using reference TRBV11-2 and TRBJ1-4 for the parts outside the CDR3, the full variable domain is EAGVAQSPRYKIIEKRQSVAFWCNPISGHATLYWYQQILGQGPKLLIQFQNNGVVDDSQLPKDRFSAERLKGVDSTLKIQPAKLEDSAVYLCASGAGNEKLFFGSGTQLSVL.

A note on this clonotype: A read error may be the cause here, since a much bigger clone is one base away. The J gene is TRBJ2-7, the V gene TRBV6-6; D ambiguous. CDR1 and CDR2 from the germline V gene are MNHNY and SVGAGI (reference sequence). The CDR3 consists of 15 residues. V lost 1 base and J lost 0, with 10 bases in between. CDR3 amino acids: CASSYLGRRSYEQYF. CDR3 nucleotides: TGTGCCAGCAGTTACTTGGGCAGGCGCTCCTACGAGCAGTACTTC.

This clonotype was recorded many times. The chain uses TRBV6-6 and TRBJ1-5; maybe TRBD1 (5 bases). The CDR3 is 13 residues long. Germline V CDR1 and CDR2: MNHNY, SVGAGI (reference sequence). Trimming cost V 5 bases and J 2 bases, with 7 bases left between them. This CDR3 is CASSRGGNQPQHF. The CDR3 bases are TGTGCCAGCAGTAGGGGAGGCAATCAGCCCCAGCATTTT.

In regard to this clonotype: It may be a read error: a sequence one base away is much more abundant. CDR3 DNA sequence: TGCAGCGTTGATCGACATGGGACCCACGAGCAGTACTTC. As protein: CSVDRHGTHEQYF. The V gene is TRBV29-1, the J gene TRBJ2-7, with D perhaps being TRBD1 or TRBD2 (5 bases each). Trimming shortened V by 3 bases and J by 5 bases, and 14 bases separated the two germline ends. The germline gives CDR1 SQVTM, CDR2 ANQGSEA. The CDR3 contains 13 residues.